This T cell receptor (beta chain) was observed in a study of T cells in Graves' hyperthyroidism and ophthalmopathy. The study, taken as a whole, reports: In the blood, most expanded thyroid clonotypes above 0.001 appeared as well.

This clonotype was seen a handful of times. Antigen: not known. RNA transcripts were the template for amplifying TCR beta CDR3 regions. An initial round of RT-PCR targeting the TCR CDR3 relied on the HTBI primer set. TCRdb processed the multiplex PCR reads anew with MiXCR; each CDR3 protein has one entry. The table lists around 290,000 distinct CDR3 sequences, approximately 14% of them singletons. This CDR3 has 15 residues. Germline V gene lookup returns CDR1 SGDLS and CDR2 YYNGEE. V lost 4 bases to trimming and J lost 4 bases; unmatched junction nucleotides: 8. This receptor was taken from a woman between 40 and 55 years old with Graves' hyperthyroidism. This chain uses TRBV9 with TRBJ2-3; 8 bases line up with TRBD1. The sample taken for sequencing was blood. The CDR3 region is CASSLGQVFADTQYF. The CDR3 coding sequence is TGTGCCAGCAGCCTGGGACAGGTTTTTGCAGATACGCAGTATTTT.